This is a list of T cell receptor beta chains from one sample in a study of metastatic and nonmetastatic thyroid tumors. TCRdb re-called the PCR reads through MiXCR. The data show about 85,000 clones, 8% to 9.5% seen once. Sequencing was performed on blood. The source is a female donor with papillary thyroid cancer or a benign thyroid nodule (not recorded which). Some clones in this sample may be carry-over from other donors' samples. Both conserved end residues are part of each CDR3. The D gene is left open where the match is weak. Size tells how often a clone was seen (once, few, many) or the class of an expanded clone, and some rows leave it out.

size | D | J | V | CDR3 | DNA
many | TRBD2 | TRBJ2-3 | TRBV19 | CASSRTGTSGADTQYF | TGTGCCAGTAGCCGAACCGGGACTAGCGGGGCAGATACGCAGTATTTT
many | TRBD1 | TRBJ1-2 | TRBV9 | CASSGPGTGFYGYTF | TGTGCCAGCAGCGGGCCCGGGACAGGGTTCTATGGCTACACCTTC
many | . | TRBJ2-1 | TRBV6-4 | CASSDSGAGDEQFF | TGTGCCAGCAGTGACTCAGGCGCTGGGGATGAGCAGTTCTTC
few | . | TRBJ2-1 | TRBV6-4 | CASSETGGGGNEQFF | TGTGCCAGCAGTGAGACCGGCGGGGGCGGGAATGAGCAGTTCTTC
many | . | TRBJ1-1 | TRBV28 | CASSFGSNTEAFF | TGTGCCAGCAGTTTTGGCTCGAACACTGAAGCTTTCTTT
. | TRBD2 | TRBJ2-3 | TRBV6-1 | CASSFGTSDTDTQYF | TGTGCCAGCAGTTTCGGGACTAGCGACACAGATACGCAGTATTTT
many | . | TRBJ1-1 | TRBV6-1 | CASSRIADTSGTEAFF | TGTGCCAGCAGCCGGATAGCCGACACTTCTGGCACTGAAGCTTTCTTT
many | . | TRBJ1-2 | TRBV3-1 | CASSPRPGRDGYTF | TGTGCCAGCAGCCCCCGCCCCGGAAGAGATGGCTACACCTTC
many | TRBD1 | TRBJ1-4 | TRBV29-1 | CSVVGTGNEKLFF | TGCAGCGTTGTAGGGACAGGGAATGAAAAACTGTTTTTT
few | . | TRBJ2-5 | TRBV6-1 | CASKLSDGMWTQYF | TGTGCCAGCAAGCTTAGCGACGGGATGTGGACCCAGTACTTC
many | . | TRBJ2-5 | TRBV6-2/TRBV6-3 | CASSQGGIQETQYF | TGTGCCAGCAGTCAAGGGGGGATCCAAGAGACCCAGTACTTC